These T cell receptor beta chains were read from a single sample in a study of cytotoxic CD8 clonotypes in ibrutinib-treated CLL. Data came from immunoSEQ multiplex PCR; TCRdb stores just in-frame clones and leaves some out. The sample has 300,000 to 350,000 clones; roughly 85% are singletons. Here the sequenced sample was PBMCs, taken before ibrutinib treatment. The source is a human donor with chronic lymphocytic leukemia. Each CDR3 is given with its conserved first and last residue. D genes are given only for firm matches. Not every row has a clone size; where given, it reads once, few, many or a size class.

D gene: .
V gene: TRBV13
clone size: .
J gene: TRBJ1-2
CDR3 DNA: TGTGCCAGCAGCTCCGGCGGAAACTATGGCTACACCTTC
CDR3 protein: CASSSGGNYGYTF

D gene: .
V gene: TRBV5-1
clone size: .
J gene: TRBJ2-3
CDR3 DNA: TGCGCCAGCAGCTTGGCCGCGACGGATAACACAGATACGCAGTATTTT
CDR3 protein: CASSLAATDNTDTQYF

D gene: .
V gene: TRBV15
clone size: once
J gene: TRBJ2-4
CDR3 DNA: TGTGCCACCAGCACCCAAGGACTAACTCAGTACTTC
CDR3 protein: CATSTQGLTQYF

D gene: .
V gene: TRBV30
clone size: .
J gene: TRBJ1-1
CDR3 DNA: TGTGCCTGGAGCTGGGGGATGACGACTGAAGCTTTCTTT
CDR3 protein: CAWSWGMTTEAFF

D gene: .
V gene: TRBV27
clone size: .
J gene: TRBJ2-3
CDR3 DNA: TGTGCCAGCAGTGTCACCCCAGGGTCAGATACGCAGTATTTT
CDR3 protein: CASSVTPGSDTQYF

D gene: .
V gene: TRBV18
clone size: .
J gene: TRBJ1-1
CDR3 DNA: TGTGCCAGCTCGTTGCACTCTGTGAACACTGAAGCTTTCTTT
CDR3 protein: CASSLHSVNTEAFF

D gene: TRBD1
V gene: TRBV5-6
clone size: .
J gene: TRBJ2-2
CDR3 DNA: TGTGCCAGCAGCTTGGGAGGATGGACAGGGAGATTGGCCGGGGAGCTGTTTTTT
CDR3 protein: CASSLGGWTGRLAGELFF

D gene: TRBD1
V gene: TRBV28
clone size: .
J gene: TRBJ1-2
CDR3 DNA: TGTGTCTCGACAGGGTATAACTATGGCTACACCTTC
CDR3 protein: CVSTGYNYGYTF

D gene: TRBD2
V gene: TRBV10-3
clone size: .
J gene: TRBJ2-3
CDR3 DNA: TGTGCCGCCCGGGACGGAGCGGGGGCAGATACGCAGTATTTT
CDR3 protein: CAARDGAGADTQYF

D gene: .
V gene: TRBV2
clone size: .
J gene: TRBJ2-1
CDR3 DNA: TGTGCCAGCAGAGTGGACAGGAGGGCGAATGAGCAGTTCTTC
CDR3 protein: CASRVDRRANEQFF

D gene: TRBD2
V gene: TRBV19
clone size: .
J gene: TRBJ2-3
CDR3 DNA: TGTGCCAGTAGGGCCCTAGCGGAGGCCACAGATACGCAGTATTTT
CDR3 protein: CASRALAEATDTQYF

D gene: .
V gene: TRBV7-9
clone size: .
J gene: TRBJ2-1
CDR3 DNA: TGTGCCAGCAGCCCCGAAGGAAACAATGAGCAGTTCTTC
CDR3 protein: CASSPEGNNEQFF

D gene: TRBD2
V gene: TRBV9
clone size: .
J gene: TRBJ2-1
CDR3 DNA: TGTGCCAGCAGCGCCCCTACTAGCGGACCCTCCTACAATGAGCAGTTCTTC
CDR3 protein: CASSAPTSGPSYNEQFF

D gene: .
V gene: TRBV6-1
clone size: .
J gene: TRBJ1-1
CDR3 DNA: TGTGCCAGCAGGGAGACAGGATCTAACACTGAAGCTTTCTTT
CDR3 protein: CASRETGSNTEAFF

D gene: .
V gene: TRBV28
clone size: .
J gene: TRBJ1-4
CDR3 DNA: TGTGCCAGCAGTACCAGTCTCGGGCAGGGCGTCGAAAAACTGTTTTTT
CDR3 protein: CASSTSLGQGVEKLFF

D gene: TRBD1
V gene: TRBV5-6
clone size: .
J gene: TRBJ2-7
CDR3 DNA: TGTGCCAGCAGCCTGGACAGGGCGTCATACGAGCAGTACTTC
CDR3 protein: CASSLDRASYEQYF

D gene: .
V gene: TRBV19
clone size: .
J gene: TRBJ1-2
CDR3 DNA: TGTGCCAGTAGAGGGACGATAGTCTATGGCTACACCTTC
CDR3 protein: CASRGTIVYGYTF

D gene: .
V gene: TRBV30
clone size: .
J gene: TRBJ2-5
CDR3 DNA: TGTGCCTGGAGGCTAAGGGGGTATCGAGAGACCCAGTACTTC
CDR3 protein: CAWRLRGYRETQYF

D gene: TRBD1
V gene: TRBV5-6
clone size: .
J gene: TRBJ2-7
CDR3 DNA: TGTGCCAGCAGAGGTTATTGGGGACAGCGCCCTTCCGAGCAGTACTTC
CDR3 protein: CASRGYWGQRPSEQYF

D gene: TRBD2
V gene: TRBV7-2
clone size: .
J gene: TRBJ2-7
CDR3 DNA: TGTGCCAGCAGCTTAGGGTATAGCGGGAGGGCCATCTCCTCCTACGAGCAGTACTTC
CDR3 protein: CASSLGYSGRAISSYEQYF

D gene: .
V gene: TRBV5-6
clone size: .
J gene: TRBJ2-7
CDR3 DNA: TGTGCCAGCAGCTCCGGTAGGCCCACCCTTAGCTCCTACGAGCAGTACTTC
CDR3 protein: CASSSGRPTLSSYEQYF

D gene: .
V gene: TRBV6-5
clone size: .
J gene: TRBJ1-2
CDR3 DNA: TGTGCCAGCAGTCGCGCAGGGGAAAGCTACACCTTC
CDR3 protein: CASSRAGESYTF